Listed below are T cell receptor beta chains from one sample, sequenced in a study of neurological immune-mediated disorders. A single record per CDR3 protein comes from TCRdb applying MiXCR to the 5' RACE reads. The profile shows approximately 36,000 distinct CDR3 sequences, roughly 14% of them singletons. Sequencing used PBMCs. The receptors come from a woman between 45 and 60 years old with HTLV-1-associated myelopathy (HAM/TSP). The CDR3 runs from the conserved cysteine through the conserved F or W. The D gene is left open where the match is weak. Clone size is shown for a subset of rows, as once, few, many or a class of expanded clone.

>TRBJ1-4|TRBD1|many|TRBV20-1
TGCAGTGCTATAGACAGGGGAAGAGAAGAAAAACTGTTTTTT
CSAIDRGREEKLFF
>TRBJ1-5|NA|many|TRBV6-2/TRBV6-3
TGTGCCAGCTGCCTAGGGGCACCTAACCAGCCCCAGCATTTT
CASCLGAPNQPQHF
>TRBJ2-5|NA|many|TRBV28
TGTGCCAGCAGTTTACCGGGGGCGGAGGAGACCCAGTACTTC
CASSLPGAEETQYF
>TRBJ2-1|NA|many|TRBV28
TGTGCCAGCAGGCTGGGGCAGAACAATGAGCAGTTCTTC
CASRLGQNNEQFF
>TRBJ2-6|TRBD1|many|TRBV7-6
TGTGCCAGCAGCTTAGGGGTAGCGACAGGGGCAGATGGGGCCAACGTCCTGACTTTC
CASSLGVATGADGANVLTF
>TRBJ1-2|NA|many|TRBV20-1
TGCAGTGCTATCCGACCGGGGGCCGGTAACTATGGCTACACCTTC
CSAIRPGAGNYGYTF
>TRBJ1-3|NA|NA|TRBV9
TGTGCCAGCAGCGTGGGGGGGGGCGTCAGCTCTGGAAACACCATATATTTT
CASSVGGGVSSGNTIYF
>TRBJ1-5|NA|few|TRBV28
TGTGCCAGCAGTTTTGGAGCGGCTAGCAATCAGCCCCAGCATTTT
CASSFGAASNQPQHF
>TRBJ2-7|TRBD1|many|TRBV2
TGTGCCAGCAGTAAGGGGGCAGGGTCCTACGAGCAGTACTTC
CASSKGAGSYEQYF
>TRBJ1-5|NA|few|TRBV20-1
TGCAGTGCAGCCCCTCCGCCGGGGCCCCAGCATTTT
CSAAPPPGPQHF
>TRBJ2-2|TRBD1|many|TRBV24-1
TGTGCCACCAGTGAGGCCGGGACAGGGGAGTTCGGGGAGCTGTTTTTT
CATSEAGTGEFGELFF
>TRBJ2-6|NA|many|TRBV2
TGTGCCAGCAGTCGGTCCTCTGGGGCCAACGTCCTGACTTTC
CASSRSSGANVLTF
>TRBJ2-7|NA|many|TRBV10-3
TGTGCCATCAGTGAGTACACAGGCGGCGAGCAGTACTTC
CAISEYTGGEQYF
>TRBJ1-5|NA|many|TRBV5-5
TGTGCCAGCAGCCCTAGGGCCTCAGGCAGGGGCAGCAATCAGCCCCAGCATTTT
CASSPRASGRGSNQPQHF
>TRBJ1-2|TRBD1|many|TRBV5-1
TGCGCCAGCAGCTTTACGGGACAGGGGGGCCGTGGCTACACCTTC
CASSFTGQGGRGYTF
>TRBJ2-7|TRBD2|NA|TRBV3-1
TGTGCCAGCAGCCAAGGGGGACTAGCGGTCTACGAGCAGTACTTC
CASSQGGLAVYEQYF
>TRBJ2-3|TRBD2|NA|TRBV11-3
TGTGCCAGCAGCCAATCGGGGGGGAGGATCACAGATACGCAGTATTTT
CASSQSGGRITDTQYF
>TRBJ1-1|TRBD1|NA|TRBV4-1
TGCGCCAGCAGAGGGGGCTTTCGGGGCACTGAAGCTTTCTTT
CASRGGFRGTEAFF
>TRBJ2-3|NA|few|TRBV12-3/TRBV12-4
TGTGCCAGCAGTTTCGGCGGGGGCACAGATACGCAGTATTTT
CASSFGGGTDTQYF
>TRBJ2-3|NA|many|TRBV4-3
TGCGCCAGCAGCCAAGACCCGGGGGGCGCAGATACGCAGTATTTT
CASSQDPGGADTQYF
>TRBJ1-1|TRBD1|NA|TRBV7-9
TGTGCCAGCAGCGAGGGACAGATGCACACTGAAGCTTTCTTT
CASSEGQMHTEAFF
>TRBJ1-1|NA|many|TRBV3-1
TGTGCCAGCAGCCAACTTGCTAGCCAAACCACTGAAGCTTTCTTT
CASSQLASQTTEAFF
>TRBJ1-2|NA|many|TRBV6-5
TGTGCCAGCAGTCAGGGATTGCAAGGCTACACCTTC
CASSQGLQGYTF
>TRBJ2-1|NA|many|TRBV5-1
TGCGCCAGCAGCTTGTCCCGACAGTCCAATGAGCAGTTCTTC
CASSLSRQSNEQFF
>TRBJ2-5|NA|few|TRBV7-9
TGTGCCAGCAGCCCCCTCGCTGGGGGCCTCGAGACCCAGTACTTC
CASSPLAGGLETQYF
>TRBJ2-1|NA|NA|TRBV12-3/TRBV12-4
TGTGCCAGCACCAAGGGCTTGGACGCGCCTAATGAGCAGTTCTTC
CASTKGLDAPNEQFF
>TRBJ2-1|NA|NA|TRBV7-2
TGTGCCAGCAGCCCTCCGGGACGCGGATTCAATGAGCAGTTCTTC
CASSPPGRGFNEQFF
>TRBJ1-6|NA|many|TRBV4-2
TGTGCCAGCAGCCATTCCGAGGGGGGTGAATCACCCCTCCACTTT
CASSHSEGGESPLHF
>TRBJ1-5|TRBD1|many|TRBV5-1
TGCGCCAGCAGCAAGGGACAGGGTGAACAGCCCCAGCATTTT
CASSKGQGEQPQHF
>TRBJ1-5|TRBD1|many|TRBV6-5
TGTGCCAGCAGTGCGGGGACAGCGCCCGCCCAGCCCCAGCATTTT
CASSAGTAPAQPQHF
>TRBJ2-7|NA|many|TRBV6-5
TGTGCCAGCAGTACCTGGGACGCGCCAATTCCCTACGAGCAGTACTTC
CASSTWDAPIPYEQYF
>TRBJ1-1|NA|many|TRBV27
TGTGCCAGCAGTTTTGGGGAAGGTTGGACTGAAGCTTTCTTT
CASSFGEGWTEAFF
>TRBJ2-3|TRBD1|many|TRBV3-1
TGTGCCAGCAAAAGACAGGGCACGCAGTATTTT
CASKRQGTQYF
>TRBJ2-2|NA|many|TRBV2
TGTGCCAGCAAGGGGACCACTAGCCCCGGGGAGCTGTTTTTT
CASKGTTSPGELFF
>TRBJ2-3|NA|many|TRBV20-1
TGCAGTGCGGTGCCAGGGGAGAGGGCTAGCACAGATACGCAGTATTTT
CSAVPGERASTDTQYF
>TRBJ2-7|NA|many|TRBV25-1
TGTGCCAGCAGTGACTACGAGCAGTACTTC
CASSDYEQYF
>TRBJ1-2|NA|many|TRBV20-1
TGCAGTGCTGGAGAGCCCCGGGACGGCCTATATGGCTACACCTTC
CSAGEPRDGLYGYTF
>TRBJ1-6|NA|many|TRBV20-1
TGCAGTGCTAGAGGCCAGGTCGTTAATTCACCCCTCCACTTT
CSARGQVVNSPLHF
>TRBJ1-1|NA|many|TRBV6-5
TGTGCCAGCAGTTACTCAGCAGGGGTTGACACTGAAGCTTTCTTT
CASSYSAGVDTEAFF
>TRBJ2-7|NA|NA|TRBV14
TGTGCCAGCAGCCAAGTTAAAGCCAGGGGCGACTACGAGCAGTACTTC
CASSQVKARGDYEQYF